The next 19 T cell receptor beta chains were all read from a single sample in a study of T cell responses to AZD1222 COVID-19 vaccine (dated by TCRdb to the early 2020s). The meaning of the sample's time point label: about 28 days (+/-7) after the second vaccine dose. The library was made by the immunoSEQ multiplex PCR assay. Imported from immuneACCESS, the table was reduced by TCRdb to in-frame sequences with V and J called. These copies leave out some clones; in studies compared against another copy, an unresolved V gene accounts for under half, and the cause of the remainder is not known. In all, the sample holds about 89,000 clones, and about 88% of those were seen once. The top ten clones comprise around 6% of the sample. The material sequenced was peripheral blood, taken 28 days after the second AZD1222 dose. The origin of the receptors is an adult who received the AZD1222 COVID-19 vaccine.

This chain joins TRBV2 and TRBJ1-5, with 8 bases aligning to TRBD1. V shed 8 bases and J 5 bases; nucleotides not matched to a gene: 8. The CDR3 covers 14 residues. Germline V lookup: CDR1 SNHLY, CDR2 FYNNEI. This CDR3 reads CASLLGTGDQPQHF. CDR3 DNA: TGTGCCAGCCTCCTTGGGACAGGCGATCAGCCCCAGCATTTT.

A single count supports this clone. The chain recombines TRBV12-3 or TRBV12-4 with TRBJ1-1; D unclear. The CDR3 is made up of 12 amino acids. V was clipped by 7 bases and J by 8 bases, with 14 bases between them. CDR3 DNA sequence: TGTGCCAGCACCCCTGCGACCGGAGAAGCTTTCTTT. It specifies CASTPATGEAFF.

This rearrangement joins TRBV19 to TRBJ1-5; TRBD1 aligns across 8 bases. The trim removed 5 bases at V and 5 bases at J, leaving 5 bases unmatched. The CDR3 spans 14 residues. The V gene's germline CDR1 is LNHDA and CDR2 SQIVND (reference sequence). The CDR3 DNA is TGTGCCAGTAGTCTTCGACAGGGGTATCAGCCCCAGCATTTT. It is translated as CASSLRQGYQPQHF.

In DNA form, the CDR3 reads TGCGCCAGCAGCTCGGCCGCGGGGGCATATGGCTACACCTTC. Its protein is CASSSAAGAYGYTF. The chain links TRBV5-1 to TRBJ1-2; TRBD1 is a possible D gene (6 bases). V gave up 3 bases and J gave up 5 bases, with 14 bases separating them. The CDR3 is 14 residues long. Germline V gene data show CDR1 as SGHRS and CDR2 as YFSETQ.

The chain joins TRBV27 to TRBJ1-6; 7 bases are shared with TRBD1. V lost 5 bases and J lost 6; bases outside the gene matches: 4. Germline V gene sequence: CDR1 MNHEY, CDR2 SMNVEV (reference sequence). The CDR3 spans 14 residues. The DNA of the CDR3 is TGTGCCAGCAGTCAAGGGACAGTTAATTCACCCCTCCACTTT. Amino acids: CASSQGTVNSPLHF.

In DNA, the CDR3 is TGTGCCAGCAGCCTTCTAGGGAGCTTCTCTGGAAACACCATATATTTT. This translates into CASSLLGSFSGNTIYF. The chain is built from TRBV14 and TRBJ1-3, with D uncertain. V lost 4 bases and J 0 bases, leaving 13 bases between the germline ends. The CDR3 has 16 amino acids. The germline CDR1 and CDR2 sequences are SGHDN and FVKESK.

The chain combines TRBV14 with TRBJ2-3; D unclear. Germline assignment: CDR1 SGHDN and CDR2 FVKESK. V shed 0 bases and J shed 8 bases, with 12 bases lying between them. The CDR3 spans 14 residues. The CDR3 DNA is TGTGCCAGCAGCCAAGATCTTAACGTGGGTACGCAGTATTTT. Its protein is CASSQDLNVGTQYF.

The chain's CDR3 is CASTEGIYYGYTF. The CDR3 nucleotides are TGTGCCAGTACGGAGGGCATATATTATGGCTACACCTTC. The V call is TRBV19, the J call TRBJ1-2, with no clear D. This CDR3 has 13 amino acids. The V gene lost 7 bases and the J gene lost 5 bases, with 14 bases spanning the gap. Germline CDR1 reads LNHDA; CDR2 reads SQIVND (reference sequence).

This clone was counted a single time. J is TRBJ2-7 and V is TRBV7-9, with 10 bases matching TRBD1. The V and J ends lost 3 bases and 1 base, in that order; junction bases with no gene match: 9. Germline loops: CDR1 SEHNR, CDR2 FQNEAQ (reference sequence). This CDR3 spans 17 amino acids. This CDR3 is CASSFLPGQGISYEQYF. The CDR3 DNA follows: TGTGCCAGCAGCTTCTTGCCGGGACAGGGGATATCCTACGAGCAGTACTTC.

The CDR3 DNA is TGTGCCAACAGAAGGGGGACAGGGAACCAGGATGAGCAGTTCTTC. Encoded protein: CANRRGTGNQDEQFF. The chain links TRBV14 to TRBJ2-1; 9 positions agree with TRBD1. Trimming took 10 bases from V and 8 from J; bases not matched to a gene: 15. CDR1 is SGHDN and CDR2 is FVKESK in the germline V gene. The CDR3 loop spans 15 amino acids.

This clone occurred once. CDR3 bases: TGTGCCAGCAATAAATACTACGAGCAGTACTTC. It is translated as CASNKYYEQYF. This sequence joins TRBV28 and TRBJ2-7; D is unclear. CDR3 size: 11 residues. V gave up 7 bases and J gave up 3 bases, with 7 bases separating them. The germline gives CDR1 MDHEN, CDR2 SYDVKM.

The V call is TRBV3-1 (or the pseudogene TRBV3-2), the J call TRBJ2-5; TRBD2 matches 7 bases. The germline V gene encodes CDR1 LGHDT and CDR2 YNNKEL (reference sequence). This CDR3 contains 15 residues. V shed 0 bases and J 5 bases; nucleotides not matched to a gene: 6. In DNA form, the CDR3 reads TGTGCCAGCAGCCAAGAACTAGCGCGCGGGGAGACCCAGTACTTC. Translating gives CASSQELARGETQYF.

J is TRBJ1-1 and V is TRBV6-6; D gene unclear. The CDR3 loop spans 16 amino acids. CDR1 is MNHNY and CDR2 is SVGAGI in the germline V gene (reference sequence). Between the trimmed V and J ends, which lost 4 bases and 3 bases, there was a span of 18 bases. CDR3 nucleotides: TGTGCCAGCAGTTTACTATCGGCTTTGTTTGACACTGAAGCTTTCTTT. Translating gives CASSLLSALFDTEAFF.

The rearrangement uses TRBV6-5 and TRBJ2-3; 9 nucleotides align to TRBD2. In germline, CDR1 is MNHEY, CDR2 SVGAGI. This CDR3 has 15 residues. V was pared by 6 bases and J by 3 bases, with 7 bases of the junction left unmatched. The CDR3 DNA sequence: TGTGCCAGCAGGCATCCGGGACTAGCAACAGATACGCAGTATTTT. This codes for CASRHPGLATDTQYF.

The chain carries TRBV19 and TRBJ1-1; D is unresolved. Trimming stripped 5 bases from V and 0 bases from J, with 13 bases between. Germline lookup yields CDR1 LNHDA and CDR2 SQIVND (reference sequence). The CDR3 loop spans 15 amino acids. CDR3 nucleotides: TGTGCCAGTAGTCTCCTCTGGACGTTGAACACTGAAGCTTTCTTT. Its protein product is CASSLLWTLNTEAFF.

This chain uses TRBV25-1 with TRBJ1-1; D may be TRBD1 (5 bases). Germline CDR1 and CDR2: MGHDK and SYGVNS. This CDR3 has 15 residues. The V end was cut by 10 bases, the J end by 11 bases, with 29 bases between. CDR3 sequence: CATRDSRDSRGSAFF. The CDR3, as DNA: TGTGCCACCCGGGACTCTAGAGACTCACGAGGATCGGCTTTCTTT.

Points on this clone: Other nucleotide sequences from this sample produce the same CDR3. V and J are TRBV5-5 and TRBJ1-2; D remains unclear. The CDR3 has 15 residues. V dropped 0 bases and J dropped 0 bases, with 9 bases sitting between them. CDR1 and CDR2 from the germline V gene are SGHKS and YYEKEE (reference sequence). CDR3: CASSLAGSANYGYTF. The CDR3 region has the DNA TGTGCCAGCAGCTTGGCCGGGAGTGCTAACTATGGCTACACCTTC.

This sequence joins TRBV6-5 and TRBJ1-1, with TRBD1 matching over 9 bases. CDR1 and CDR2 (germline): MNHEY, SVGAGI. Losses at the gene ends were 0 bases for V and 10 bases for J; bases not matched to a gene: 0. The CDR3 is 12 amino acids. Here the CDR3 reads CASSYSTGGAFF. Written as DNA, the CDR3 is TGTGCCAGCAGTTACTCGACAGGGGGAGCTTTCTTT.

The chain has TRBV7-9 and TRBJ1-4, with D possibly TRBD1 on 5 matching bases. Germline V gene sequence: CDR1 SEHNR, CDR2 FQNEAQ (reference sequence). Trimming removed 1 base at V and 4 bases at J, with 10 bases between. The CDR3 is 15 amino acids. DNA of the CDR3: TGTGCCAGCAGCTTAGGGGTGCAGGGTAATGAAAAACTGTTTTTT. It is translated as CASSLGVQGNEKLFF.